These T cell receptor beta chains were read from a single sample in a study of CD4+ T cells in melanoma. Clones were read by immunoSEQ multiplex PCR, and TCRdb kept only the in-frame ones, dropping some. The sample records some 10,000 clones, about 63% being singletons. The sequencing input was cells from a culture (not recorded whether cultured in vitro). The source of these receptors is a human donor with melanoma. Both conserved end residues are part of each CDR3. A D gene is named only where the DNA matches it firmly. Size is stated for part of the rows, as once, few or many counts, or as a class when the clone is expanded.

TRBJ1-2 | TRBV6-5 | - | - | CASSPLRQDYGYTF | TGTGCCAGCAGTCCCCTCCGACAGGACTATGGCTACACCTTC
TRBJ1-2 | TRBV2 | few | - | CASSEDGLTNYGYTF | TGTGCCAGCAGTGAAGATGGTCTTACTAACTATGGCTACACCTTC
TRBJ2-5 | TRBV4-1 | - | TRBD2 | CASSLQRGRETQYF | TGCGCCAGCAGCCTGCAGCGGGGCCGGGAGACCCAGTACTTC
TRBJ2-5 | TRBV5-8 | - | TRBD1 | CASSTGTGSGRRETQYF | TGTGCCAGCAGCACTGGGACAGGGAGTGGTCGACGGGAGACCCAGTACTTC
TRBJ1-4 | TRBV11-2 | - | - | CASSPGTISEKLFF | TGTGCCAGCAGCCCTGGGACAATAAGTGAAAAACTGTTTTTT
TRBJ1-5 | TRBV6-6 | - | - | CASSPPGHQPQHF | TGTGCCAGCAGCCCCCCGGGCCATCAGCCCCAGCATTTT
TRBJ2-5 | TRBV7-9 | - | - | CASSLADSGTQYF | TGTGCCAGCAGCTTGGCGGACAGCGGGACCCAGTACTTC
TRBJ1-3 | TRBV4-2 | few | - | CASSHPSGNSGNTIYF | TGTGCCAGCAGCCACCCCAGCGGAAACTCTGGAAACACCATATATTTT
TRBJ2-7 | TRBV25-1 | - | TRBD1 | CASSEYSPGTGPYEQYF | TGTGCCAGCAGTGAATACTCACCCGGGACAGGACCCTACGAGCAGTACTTC
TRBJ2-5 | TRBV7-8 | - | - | CASSLEEAKTQYF | TGTGCCAGCAGCTTAGAAGAGGCTAAGACCCAGTACTTC
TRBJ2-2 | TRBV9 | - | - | CASSDLNTGELFF | TGTGCCAGCAGCGACCTGAACACCGGGGAGCTGTTTTTT
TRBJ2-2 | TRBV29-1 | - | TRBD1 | CSVARTGDTGELFF | TGCAGCGTTGCTCGGACAGGGGACACCGGGGAGCTGTTTTTT
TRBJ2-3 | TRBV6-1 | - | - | CASSGAVTSTDTQYF | TGTGCCAGCAGTGGGGCCGTTACTAGCACAGATACGCAGTATTTT
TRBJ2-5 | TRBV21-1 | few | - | CASSKGLAETQETQYF | TGTGCCAGCAGCAAGGGACTAGCGGAGACGCAAGAGACCCAGTACTTC
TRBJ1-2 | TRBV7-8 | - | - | CASSLTDNYGYTF | TGTGCCAGCAGCTTAACAGACAACTATGGCTACACCTTC
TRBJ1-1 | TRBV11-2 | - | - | CASRPFIGPLNTEAFF | TGTGCCAGCAGACCATTTATTGGGCCCCTGAACACTGAAGCTTTCTTT
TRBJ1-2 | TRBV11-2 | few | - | CASSLVGTDLYGYTF | TGTGCCAGCAGCTTAGTCGGGACCGACCTCTATGGCTACACCTTC
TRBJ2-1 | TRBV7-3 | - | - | CASSFWSGHEQFF | TGTGCCAGCAGCTTCTGGAGCGGGCATGAGCAGTTCTTC
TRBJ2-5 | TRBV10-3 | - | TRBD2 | CAISETSGGEETQYF | TGTGCCATCAGTGAAACTAGCGGGGGGGAGGAGACCCAGTACTTC
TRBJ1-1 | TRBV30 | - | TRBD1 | CAWRDRRGVNTEAFF | TGTGCCTGGAGAGATCGCAGGGGGGTGAACACTGAAGCTTTCTTT
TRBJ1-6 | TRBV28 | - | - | CASSFSSRPEALHF | TGTGCCAGCAGTTTCTCATCCAGGCCTGAGGCCCTCCACTTT
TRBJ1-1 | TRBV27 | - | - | CASSPGGLGAAEAFF | TGTGCCAGCAGTCCCGGTGGGTTGGGAGCGGCTGAAGCTTTCTTT
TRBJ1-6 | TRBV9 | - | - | CASSVGSYNSPLHF | TGTGCCAGCAGCGTAGGCAGCTATAATTCACCCCTCCACTTT
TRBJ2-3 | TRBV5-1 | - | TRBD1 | CASSLGGLGTDTQYF | TGCGCCAGCAGCTTAGGGGGCCTTGGCACAGATACGCAGTATTTT
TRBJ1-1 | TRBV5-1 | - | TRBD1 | CASSLRPGQGNTEAFF | TGCGCCAGCAGTCTTCGCCCGGGACAGGGGAACACTGAAGCTTTCTTT
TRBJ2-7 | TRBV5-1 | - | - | CASKNGGSYEQYF | TGCGCCAGCAAGAACGGGGGCTCCTACGAGCAGTACTTC
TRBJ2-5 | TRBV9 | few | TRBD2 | CASSVAASGVQETQYF | TGTGCCAGCAGCGTAGCGGCTAGCGGAGTACAAGAGACCCAGTACTTC
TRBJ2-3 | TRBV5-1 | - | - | CASSLDRASTDTQYF | TGCGCCAGCAGCTTGGACAGAGCTAGCACAGATACGCAGTATTTT
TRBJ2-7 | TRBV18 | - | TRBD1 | CASSMEAGTGHYEQYF | TGTGCCAGCTCCATGGAAGCCGGGACAGGACATTACGAGCAGTACTTC
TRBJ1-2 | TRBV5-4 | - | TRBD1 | CASSLANRGAGGYTF | TGTGCCAGCAGCTTGGCAAACAGGGGGGCGGGAGGCTACACCTTC
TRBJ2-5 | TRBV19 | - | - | CASSGGSPTQYF | TGTGCCAGTAGCGGGGGCTCACCGACCCAGTACTTC
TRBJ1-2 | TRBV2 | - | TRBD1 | CASTGAGGYGYTF | TGTGCCAGCACAGGGGCAGGGGGCTATGGCTACACCTTC
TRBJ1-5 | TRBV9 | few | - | CASSVAHGQPQHF | TGTGCCAGCAGCGTAGCCCATGGTCAGCCCCAGCATTTT
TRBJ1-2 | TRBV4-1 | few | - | CASSHNKGYTF | TGCGCCAGCAGCCATAACAAGGGCTACACCTTC
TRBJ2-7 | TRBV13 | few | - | CASSLWAGSSSYEQYF | TGTGCCAGCAGCTTATGGGCAGGTTCTAGCTCCTACGAGCAGTACTTC
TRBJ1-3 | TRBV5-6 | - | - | CASRRGPGNTIYF | TGTGCCAGCAGAAGAGGGCCGGGAAACACCATATATTTT
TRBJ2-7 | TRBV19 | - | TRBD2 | CASISGTNEQYF | TGTGCCAGTATCTCCGGGACTAACGAGCAGTACTTC
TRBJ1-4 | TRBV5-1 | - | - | CASSSGQWNEKLFF | TGCGCCAGCAGCTCAGGACAATGGAATGAAAAACTGTTTTTT
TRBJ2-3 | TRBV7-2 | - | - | CASSFSRDTQYF | TGTGCCAGCAGCTTCAGCAGGGATACGCAGTATTTT
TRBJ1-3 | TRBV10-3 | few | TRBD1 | CAINPTGWGNTIYF | TGTGCCATCAATCCGACAGGGTGGGGAAACACCATATATTTT
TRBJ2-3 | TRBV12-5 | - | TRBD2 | CASGLGTSASTDTQYF | TGTGCTAGTGGTTTGGGGACTAGCGCTAGCACAGATACGCAGTATTTT
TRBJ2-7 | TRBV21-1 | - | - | CASSKGPGRPYEQYF | TGTGCCAGCAGCAAAGGTCCGGGGCGCCCCTACGAGCAGTACTTC
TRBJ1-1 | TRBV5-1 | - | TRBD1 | CASSPGQGATNTEAFF | TGCGCCAGCAGCCCGGGACAGGGGGCGACGAACACTGAAGCTTTCTTT
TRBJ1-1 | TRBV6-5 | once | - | CASSSWTVNTEAFF | TGTGCCAGCAGCTCCTGGACGGTAAACACTGAAGCTTTCTTT
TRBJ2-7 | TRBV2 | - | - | CVSAGALVYEQYF | TGTGTCAGCGCTGGCGCATTGGTCTACGAGCAGTACTTC
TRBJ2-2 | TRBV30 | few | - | CAWSEGGGITGELFF | TGTGCCTGGAGTGAGGGGGGAGGGATCACCGGGGAGCTGTTTTTT
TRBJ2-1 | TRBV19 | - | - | CASSIGGPNEQFF | TGTGCCAGTAGTATAGGAGGGCCGAATGAGCAGTTCTTC
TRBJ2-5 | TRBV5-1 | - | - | CASSFSSETQYF | TGCGCCAGCAGCTTTAGCTCTGAGACCCAGTACTTC
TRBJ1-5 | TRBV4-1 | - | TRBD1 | CASSQEPKLGTGGKIINQPQHF | TGCGCCAGCAGCCAAGAGCCTAAGCTCGGGACAGGGGGGAAGATCATAAATCAGCCCCAGCATTTT